The 19 T cell receptor beta chains reported below all come from one sample, sequenced in a study of cytomegalovirus exposure and HLA in healthy donors. The study ran its PCR with 60 Vbeta and 13 Jbeta primers. Generated by immunoSEQ multiplex PCR, the TCRdb table keeps only in-frame clones and is missing some. The sample records under 200,000 clones, 70% to 90% being singletons. Sequencing was performed on PBMCs. All receptors derive from a woman aged 30 to 39 in good health and CMV-seronegative.

The chain joins TRBV30 to TRBJ2-1; 11 bases are shared with TRBD1. The CDR3 loop spans 14 amino acids. Germline loops: CDR1 GTSNPN, CDR2 SVGIG (reference sequence). V shed 5 bases, J shed 4 bases, and the junction held 4 bases outside the gene matches. CDR3 coding DNA: TGTGCCTGGGGGGACAGGGGGTGGTACAATGAGCAGTTCTTC. Its translation is CAWGDRGWYNEQFF.

This chain uses TRBV7-8 with TRBJ2-3; D uncertain. The CDR3 is 13 amino acids. CDR1 is SGHVS and CDR2 is FQNEAQ in the germline V gene. The V end was cut by 5 bases, the J end by 6 bases, with 12 bases between. CDR3 sequence: CASSAYSVDTQYF. The CDR3 nucleotides are TGTGCCAGCAGCGCCTACTCGGTGGATACGCAGTATTTT.

The CDR3, as DNA: TGTGCCAGCAGTGAAGGGTACAGGAAGAACACTGAAGCTTTCTTT. Amino acids: CASSEGYRKNTEAFF. The chain employs TRBV6-1 and TRBJ1-1; D is perhaps TRBD1 (5 bases). V shed 1 base and J shed 1 base, with 10 bases lying between them. CDR1 is MNHNS, CDR2 SASEGT, per germline. This CDR3 spans 15 amino acids.

This clone was seen more than once but under ten times. The chain has TRBV4-2 and TRBJ2-1, with 7 bases fitting TRBD2. The CDR3 totals 15 residues. The V gene's germline CDR1 is LGHNA and CDR2 YNFKEQ. The ends lost 1 base at V and 4 bases at J; junction bases unmatched: 4. The CDR3 DNA follows: TGTGCCAGCAGCCAAGGGGCTAGCGGATACAATGAGCAGTTCTTC. Protein: CASSQGASGYNEQFF.

The rearrangement links TRBV11-2 to TRBJ1-3; D is uncertain. Germline CDR1 SGHAT, CDR2 FQNNGV. V was trimmed by 4 bases and J by 3 bases, leaving 13 bases between them. The CDR3 totals 15 residues. The CDR3 loop reads CASSSGIRIGNTIYF. The CDR3, as DNA: TGTGCCAGCAGCTCGGGAATACGGATTGGAAACACCATATATTTT.

V is TRBV7-9 and J is TRBJ2-5; TRBD2 might be the D (6 bases). Deletions cut 3 bases from V and 8 bases from J, with 10 bases between. Per germline, CDR1 SEHNR and CDR2 FQNEAQ (reference sequence). The CDR3 runs 12 residues. For the CDR3, the DNA is TGTGCCAGCAGCTTGGAGGGGATCACCCAGTACTTC. It specifies CASSLEGITQYF.

The gene calls are TRBV6-1 and TRBJ1-4, with D perhaps TRBD1 (5 bases). CDR1 and CDR2 (germline): MNHNS, SASEGT. CDR3 length: 13 residues. V was shortened by 3 bases and J by 10 bases, with 12 bases between the two germline ends. CDR3 bases: TGTGCCAGCAGTGAGTCAAGGGGCGGAAAACTGTTTTTT. It encodes CASSESRGGKLFF.

The chain carries TRBV10-3 and TRBJ2-1, with D maybe TRBD2 (5 bases). Germline V gene data show CDR1 as ENHRY and CDR2 as SYGVKD. The V gene lost 3 bases and the J gene lost 2 bases, with 17 bases spanning the gap. This CDR3 has 17 residues. The CDR3 here is CAISETRAADAYNEQFF. CDR3 nucleotide sequence: TGTGCCATCAGTGAAACGAGAGCGGCGGATGCCTACAATGAGCAGTTCTTC.

The J gene is TRBJ2-1, the V gene TRBV28; 7 bases map to TRBD1. Germline CDR1 reads MDHEN; CDR2 reads SYDVKM. V was clipped by 2 bases and J by 13 bases; unmatched bases: 5. The CDR3 totals 12 residues. CDR3 sequence reads: CASSLDRDRQFF. DNA for the CDR3: TGTGCCAGCAGTTTAGACCGGGACAGACAGTTCTTC.

The rearrangement uses TRBV2 and TRBJ1-1, with a tentative D call TRBD1 (6 bases). The germline V gene has CDR1 SNHLY and CDR2 FYNNEI. The CDR3 length is 13 residues. The V and J ends lost 8 bases and 2 bases respectively, with 12 bases between them. The CDR3 nucleotides are TGTGCCAGCGGTTGGGGGCAAAACACTGAAGCTTTCTTT. As protein: CASGWGQNTEAFF.

As DNA, the CDR3 is TGTGCCAGCAGTTTATGGTTGAGACAGGGCTCCTACGAGCAGTACTTC. This encodes CASSLWLRQGSYEQYF. This chain connects TRBV28 to TRBJ2-7; 7 nucleotides align to TRBD1. J lost 0 bases, V lost 0 bases, and 5 bases had no gene match. Germline lookup yields CDR1 MDHEN and CDR2 SYDVKM. CDR3 length: 16 amino acids.

A single count supports this clone. J is TRBJ2-3 and V is TRBV6-5; unclear D gene. The length of the CDR3 is 14 residues. The germline V and J ends were trimmed by 5 bases and 0 bases, with 9 bases remaining between them. Germline V lookup: CDR1 MNHEY, CDR2 SVGAGI. The CDR3 DNA follows: TGTGCCAGCAGTCATAAAACTAGCACAGATACGCAGTATTTT. Its protein is CASSHKTSTDTQYF.

Written as DNA, the CDR3 is TGTGCCAGCAGTGAATTAGGGGGACCCATGAACACTGAAGCTTTCTTT. Translated, it gives CASSELGGPMNTEAFF. The J gene is TRBJ1-1, the V gene TRBV6-1; possible D gene TRBD1, 6 bases. Trimming took off 2 bases at V and 0 bases at J, with 13 bases between the two ends. Germline V gene sequence: CDR1 MNHNS, CDR2 SASEGT. CDR3 length: 16 residues.

This clone was detected only once. CDR3 sequence (DNA): TGTGCCAGCAGCCCAGGACTAGCGGGAAACAATGAGCAGTTCTTC. Translating gives CASSPGLAGNNEQFF. The chain uses TRBV11-3 and TRBJ2-1, with 12 positions matching TRBD2. Germline V gives CDR1 SGHNT, CDR2 YENEEA. This CDR3 has 15 residues. J was trimmed by 5 bases and V by 5 bases; bases with no gene match: 4.

The chain links TRBV29-1 to TRBJ2-1; D is undetermined. The CDR3 sequence is 12 residues long. V lost 5 bases and J 5 bases, leaving 10 bases between the germline ends. Germline CDR1 reads SQVTM; CDR2 reads ANQGSEA. Here the CDR3 reads CSVLDSHNEQFF. CDR3 sequence (DNA): TGCAGCGTTTTAGACTCTCACAATGAGCAGTTCTTC.

The chain links TRBV6-1 to TRBJ2-2, with D possibly TRBD2 on 6 matching bases. The CDR3 covers 15 residues. Trimming took 8 bases from V and 3 from J, leaving 16 bases between them. The germline CDR1 and CDR2 sequences are MNHNS and SASEGT. CDR3 amino acids: CASYLGRDHTGELFF. CDR3 sequence (DNA): TGTGCCAGCTACCTTGGGCGGGATCACACCGGGGAGCTGTTTTTT.

This chain connects TRBV7-2 to TRBJ1-6; 7 nucleotides match TRBD1. The CDR3 is made up of 15 amino acids. After removal of 1 base from V and 8 bases from J, the junction contained 5 bases not matched to a gene. CDR1 is SGHTA, CDR2 FQGNSA, per germline. The CDR3 spells CASSLDRGGDSPLHF. DNA of the CDR3: TGTGCCAGCAGCTTAGACAGGGGAGGAGATTCACCCCTCCACTTT.

The chain uses TRBV5-4 and TRBJ1-2, with TRBD1 identical over 7 bases. The CDR3 sequence is 15 residues long. Germline CDR1 is SGHNT and CDR2 is YYREEE (reference sequence). Losses at the gene ends were 3 bases for V and 0 bases for J; bases not matched to a gene: 5. The CDR3 DNA reads TGTGCCAGCAGCTCCCACAGGGGAGCTAACTATGGCTACACCTTC. This translates into CASSSHRGANYGYTF.

This sequence joins TRBV2 and TRBJ1-6, with D unresolved. This CDR3 has 21 residues. Deletions cut 6 bases from V and 0 bases from J, with 27 bases between. CDR1 and CDR2 from the germline V gene are SNHLY and FYNNEI. CDR3 amino acids: CASRTARPGTKQSSYNSPLHF. DNA of the CDR3: TGTGCCAGCAGAACAGCACGACCGGGAACTAAGCAGAGCTCCTATAATTCACCCCTCCACTTT.